The 6 T cell receptor beta chains below come from one sample, sequenced in a study of blood T cell repertoires in COVID-19. Sequencing was performed with immunoSEQ multiplex PCR; in TCRdb, only in-frame clones are kept and a portion is missing. The sample records roughly 400,000 clones, about 90% being singletons. The sequencing sample was made of peripheral blood. The receptors shown here come from a woman between 55 and 75 years old with COVID-19, enrolled during active disease.

The rearrangement joins TRBV18 to TRBJ2-7; 10 bases fit TRBD2. Unmatched junction bases numbered 14, after V lost 6 bases and J lost 3 bases. CDR3 length: 17 residues. From germline, CDR1 is KGHSH and CDR2 LQKENI. In nucleotides, the CDR3 is TGTGCCAGCTCCGTAGCGGGTAGCGGGGGGCGAATCTACGAGCAGTACTTC. Translated: CASSVAGSGGRIYEQYF.

The V gene is TRBV27, the J gene TRBJ1-2, with 10 bases identical to TRBD1. V gave up 5 bases and J gave up 8 bases; unmatched junction bases: 8. Per the germline V gene, CDR1 is MNHEY and CDR2 is SMNVEV (reference sequence). CDR3 size: 14 residues. This chain's CDR3 is CASSLRQGAEGYTF. The CDR3 DNA sequence: TGTGCCAGCAGTCTACGACAGGGGGCAGAGGGCTACACCTTC.

The V gene is TRBV28, the J gene TRBJ2-3; TRBD1 matches at 7 bases. Germline CDR1 is MDHEN and CDR2 is SYDVKM. The CDR3 runs to 15 residues. V dropped 3 bases and J dropped 0; count of bases not matched to a gene: 3. The CDR3 DNA sequence: TGTGCCAGCAGTTTTGGGACAGACAGCACAGATACGCAGTATTTT. Its translation: CASSFGTDSTDTQYF. The entire variable domain, with the rest obtained from reference TRBV28 and TRBJ2-3, is as follows: DVKVTQSSRYLVKRTGEKVFLECVQDMDHENMFWYRQDPGLGLRLIYFSYDVKMKEKGDIPEGYSVSREKKERFSLILESASTNQTSMYLCASSFGTDSTDTQYFGPGTRLTVL.

The chain combines TRBV27 with TRBJ1-2, with 8 bases identical to TRBD1. The CDR3 contains 14 residues. The germline gives CDR1 MNHEY, CDR2 SMNVEV (reference sequence). With 3 bases clipped from V and 11 bases from J, the junction kept 11 bases outside the gene matches. CDR3 DNA sequence: TGTGCCAGCAGTTTTGGGACAGGTTGGGTAATGTACACCTTC. It specifies CASSFGTGWVMYTF.

J is TRBJ2-2 and V is TRBV4-1, with 10 bases matching TRBD2. The V gene's germline CDR1 is MGHRA and CDR2 YSYEKL. The CDR3 loop spans 16 amino acids. The V gene end was trimmed by 5 bases and the J gene end by 5 bases; junction bases not matched to a gene: 8. The DNA for the CDR3 is TGCGCCAGCAGCAACCCCGGGACTAGCGATACCGGGGAGCTGTTTTTT. Its protein is CASSNPGTSDTGELFF.

The chain has TRBV5-1 and TRBJ1-1; D perhaps matches TRBD1 (5 bases). CDR1 is SGHRS and CDR2 is YFSETQ in the germline V gene. V was trimmed by 4 bases and J by 4 bases, leaving 11 bases between them. This CDR3 region has 13 residues. This chain's CDR3 is CASSPQGGTEAFF. CDR3 sequence (DNA): TGCGCCAGCAGCCCCCAGGGTGGCACTGAAGCTTTCTTT. The variable domain in full, with the rest retrieved from reference TRBV5-1 and TRBJ1-1, is KAGVTQTPRYLIKTRGQQVTLSCSPISGHRSVSWYQQTPGQGLQFLFEYFSETQRNKGNFPGRFSGRQFSNSRSEMNVSTLELGDSALYLCASSPQGGTEAFFGQGTRLTVV.